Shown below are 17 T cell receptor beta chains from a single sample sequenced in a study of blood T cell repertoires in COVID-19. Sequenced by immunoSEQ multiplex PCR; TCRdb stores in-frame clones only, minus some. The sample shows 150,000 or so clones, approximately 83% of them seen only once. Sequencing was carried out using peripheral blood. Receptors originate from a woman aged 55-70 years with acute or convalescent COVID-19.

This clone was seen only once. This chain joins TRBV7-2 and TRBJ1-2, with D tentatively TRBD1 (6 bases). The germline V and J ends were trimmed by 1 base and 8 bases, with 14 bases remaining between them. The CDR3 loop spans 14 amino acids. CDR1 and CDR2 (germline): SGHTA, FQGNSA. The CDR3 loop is CASSLGSGQQGYTF. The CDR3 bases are TGTGCCAGCAGCTTAGGTTCTGGACAGCAAGGCTACACCTTC. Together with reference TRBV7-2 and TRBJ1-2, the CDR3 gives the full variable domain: GAGVSQSPSNKVTEKGKDVELRCDPISGHTALYWYRQSLGQGLEFLIYFQGNSAPDKSGLPSDRFSAERTGGSVSTLTIQRTQQEDSAVYLCASSLGSGQQGYTFGSGTRLTVV.

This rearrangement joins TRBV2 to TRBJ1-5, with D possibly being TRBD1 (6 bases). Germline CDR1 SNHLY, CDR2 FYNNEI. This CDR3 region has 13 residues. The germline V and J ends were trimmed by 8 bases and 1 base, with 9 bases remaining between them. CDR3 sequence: CASQQGSNQPQHF. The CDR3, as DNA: TGTGCCAGCCAACAGGGCAGCAATCAGCCCCAGCATTTT.

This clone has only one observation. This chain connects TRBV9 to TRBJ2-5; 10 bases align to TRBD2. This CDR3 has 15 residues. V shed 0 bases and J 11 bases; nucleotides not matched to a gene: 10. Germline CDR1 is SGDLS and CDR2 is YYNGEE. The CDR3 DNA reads TGTGCCAGCAGCGTAGCAGCTAGCGGGAGCCTCAATCAGTACTTC. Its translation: CASSVAASGSLNQYF.

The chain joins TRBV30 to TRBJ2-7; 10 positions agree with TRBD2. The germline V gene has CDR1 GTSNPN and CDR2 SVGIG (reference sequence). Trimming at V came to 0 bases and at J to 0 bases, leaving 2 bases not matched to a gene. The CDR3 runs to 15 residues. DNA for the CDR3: TGTGCCTGGAGTGTTCTAGCGGGAGTCTCCTACGAGCAGTACTTC. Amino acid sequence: CAWSVLAGVSYEQYF.

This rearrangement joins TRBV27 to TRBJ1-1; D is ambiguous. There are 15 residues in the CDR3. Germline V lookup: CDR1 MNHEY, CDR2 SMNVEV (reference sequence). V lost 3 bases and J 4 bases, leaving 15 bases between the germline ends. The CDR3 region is CASSLTPEASTEAFF. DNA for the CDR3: TGTGCCAGCAGTTTGACTCCGGAGGCGAGCACTGAAGCTTTCTTT.

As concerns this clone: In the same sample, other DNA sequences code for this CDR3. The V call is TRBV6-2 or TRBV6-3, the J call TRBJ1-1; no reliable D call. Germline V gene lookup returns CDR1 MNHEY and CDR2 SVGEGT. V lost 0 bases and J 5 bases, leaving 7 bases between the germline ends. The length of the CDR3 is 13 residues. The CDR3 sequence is CASSYSTGTEAFF. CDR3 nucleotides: TGTGCCAGCAGTTACTCGACGGGTACTGAAGCTTTCTTT.

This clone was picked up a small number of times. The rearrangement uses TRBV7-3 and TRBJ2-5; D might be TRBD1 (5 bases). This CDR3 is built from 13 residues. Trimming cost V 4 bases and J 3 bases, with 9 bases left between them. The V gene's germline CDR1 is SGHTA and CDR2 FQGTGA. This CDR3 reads CASSSSGKETQYF. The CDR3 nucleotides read TGTGCCAGCAGCTCCTCAGGGAAAGAGACCCAGTACTTC.

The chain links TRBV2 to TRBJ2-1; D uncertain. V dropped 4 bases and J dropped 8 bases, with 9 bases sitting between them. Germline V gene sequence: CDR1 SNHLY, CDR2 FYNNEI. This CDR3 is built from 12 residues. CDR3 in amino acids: CASSGGSHEQFF. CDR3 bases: TGTGCCAGCAGTGGAGGTTCCCATGAGCAGTTCTTC.

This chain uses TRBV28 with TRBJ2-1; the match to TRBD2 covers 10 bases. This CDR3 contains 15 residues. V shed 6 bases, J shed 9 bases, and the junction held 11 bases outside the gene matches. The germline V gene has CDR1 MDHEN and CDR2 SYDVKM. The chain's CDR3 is CASRGGLALAGEQFF. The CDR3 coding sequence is TGTGCCAGCAGGGGGGGACTAGCGCTGGCGGGTGAGCAGTTCTTC.

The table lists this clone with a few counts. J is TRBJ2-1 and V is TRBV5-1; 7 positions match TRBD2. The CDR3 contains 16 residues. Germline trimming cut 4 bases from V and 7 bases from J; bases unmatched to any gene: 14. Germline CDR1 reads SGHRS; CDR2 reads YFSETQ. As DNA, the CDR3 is TGCGCCAGCAGCCCTTTGTCCGCGGGAGTCAAAAATGAGCAGTTCTTC. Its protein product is CASSPLSAGVKNEQFF. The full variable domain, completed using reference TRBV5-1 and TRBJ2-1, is KAGVTQTPRYLIKTRGQQVTLSCSPISGHRSVSWYQQTPGQGLQFLFEYFSETQRNKGNFPGRFSGRQFSNSRSEMNVSTLELGDSALYLCASSPLSAGVKNEQFFGPGTRLTVL.

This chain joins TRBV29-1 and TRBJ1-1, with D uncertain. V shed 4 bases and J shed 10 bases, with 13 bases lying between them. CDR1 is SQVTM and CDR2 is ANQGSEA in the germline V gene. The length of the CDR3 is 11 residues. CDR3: CSVVDLPIAFF. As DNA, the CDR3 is TGCAGCGTTGTAGACCTACCAATAGCTTTCTTT.

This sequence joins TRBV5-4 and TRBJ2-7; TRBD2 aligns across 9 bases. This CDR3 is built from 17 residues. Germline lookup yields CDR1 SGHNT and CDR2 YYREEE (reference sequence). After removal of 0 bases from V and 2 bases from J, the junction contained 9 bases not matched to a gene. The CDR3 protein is CASSLGGIAGVAYEQYF. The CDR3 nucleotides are TGTGCCAGCAGCTTGGGGGGTATAGCGGGAGTAGCCTACGAGCAGTACTTC.

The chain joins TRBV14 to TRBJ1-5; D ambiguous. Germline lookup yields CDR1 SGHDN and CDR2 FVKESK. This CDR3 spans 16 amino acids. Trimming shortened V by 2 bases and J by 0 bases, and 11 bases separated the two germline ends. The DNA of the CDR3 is TGTGCCAGCAGCCAAACCGCGGGGAATAGCAATCAGCCCCAGCATTTT. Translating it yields CASSQTAGNSNQPQHF.

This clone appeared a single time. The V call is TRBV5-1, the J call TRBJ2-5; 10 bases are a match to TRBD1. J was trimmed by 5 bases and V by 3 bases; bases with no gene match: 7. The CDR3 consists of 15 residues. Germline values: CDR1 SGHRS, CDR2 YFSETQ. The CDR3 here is CASSSGQGGTETQYF. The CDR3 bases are TGCGCCAGCAGCTCAGGACAGGGGGGTACGGAGACCCAGTACTTC.

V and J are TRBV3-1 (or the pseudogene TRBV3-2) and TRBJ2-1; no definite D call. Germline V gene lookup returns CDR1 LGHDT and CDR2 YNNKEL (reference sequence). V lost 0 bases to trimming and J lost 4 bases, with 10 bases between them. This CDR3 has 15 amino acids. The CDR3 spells CASSQDSMRYNEQFF. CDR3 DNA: TGTGCCAGCAGCCAAGACTCGATGAGGTACAATGAGCAGTTCTTC.

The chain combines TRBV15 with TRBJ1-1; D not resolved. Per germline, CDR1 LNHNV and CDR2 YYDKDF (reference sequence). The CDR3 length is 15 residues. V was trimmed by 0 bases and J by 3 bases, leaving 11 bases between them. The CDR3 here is CATSRDLGGYTEAFF. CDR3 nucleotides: TGTGCCACCAGCAGAGATCTAGGAGGGTACACTGAAGCTTTCTTT.

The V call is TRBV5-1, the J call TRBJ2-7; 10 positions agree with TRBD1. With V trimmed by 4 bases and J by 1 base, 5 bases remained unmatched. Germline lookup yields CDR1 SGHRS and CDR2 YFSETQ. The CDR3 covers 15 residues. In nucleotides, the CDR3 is TGCGCCAGCAGCGCCGGGACAGGGGTTTCCTACGAGCAGTACTTC. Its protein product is CASSAGTGVSYEQYF.